These 32 T cell receptor beta chains came from one sample sequenced in a study of T cell responses to AZD1222 COVID-19 vaccine. Using immunoSEQ multiplex PCR, the repertoire was profiled, and TCRdb retains in-frame clones only, with some absent. The sample includes some 130,000 clones, over 75% seen only once; the top ten take approximately 20%. This specimen consisted of peripheral blood, obtained on day 0 of AZD1222 vaccination. The receptors shown here come from an adult in good health.

CDR3 protein: CASREAQRNTEAFF. DNA for the CDR3: TGTGCCAGTCGAGAGGCACAACGGAACACTGAAGCTTTCTTT. The gene calls are TRBV2 and TRBJ1-1; D unresolved. CDR3 length: 14 residues. Germline-derived CDR1 and CDR2 are SNHLY and FYNNEI. Trimming cost V 9 bases and J 1 base, with 15 bases left between them.

This chain links TRBV3-1 (or the pseudogene TRBV3-2) with TRBJ2-3; TRBD2 agrees at 9 bases. Germline lookup yields CDR1 LGHDT and CDR2 YNNKEL (reference sequence). V shed 3 bases, J shed 0 bases, and the junction held 7 bases outside the gene matches. The CDR3 is 17 residues long. The CDR3 DNA follows: TGTGCCAGCAGCCAGGGCCTAGCGGGGCGAAGCACAGATACGCAGTATTTT. Translating it yields CASSQGLAGRSTDTQYF.

The rearrangement links TRBV3-1 (or the pseudogene TRBV3-2) to TRBJ2-4, with D maybe TRBD1 (6 bases). This CDR3 is 22 amino acids long. The V gene lost 0 bases and the J gene lost 1 base, with 28 bases spanning the gap. Germline CDR1 reads LGHDT; CDR2 reads YNNKEL (reference sequence). The CDR3 nucleotides are TGTGCCAGCAGCCAAGAGGATCAAGCGGACAGCATTTCCACTTTTGCCAAAAACATTCAGTACTTC. It specifies CASSQEDQADSISTFAKNIQYF.

This chain connects TRBV18 to TRBJ1-2; 8 bases agree with TRBD1. The CDR3 is 15 residues long. The germline V gene encodes CDR1 KGHSH and CDR2 LQKENI. The V and J ends lost 3 bases and 2 bases, in that order; junction bases with no gene match: 5. The CDR3 coding sequence is TGTGCCAGCTCACCTACGGACAGGGCCAACTATGGCTACACCTTC. The encoded protein is CASSPTDRANYGYTF.

The chain links TRBV10-3 to TRBJ2-7; TRBD1 agrees at 9 bases. Germline lookup yields CDR1 ENHRY and CDR2 SYGVKD. The CDR3 sequence is 19 residues long. V lost 1 base and J lost 1; bases outside the gene matches: 14. In DNA form, the CDR3 reads TGTGCCATCAGTGAGTTTAGGGACAGGGAGCCTTTATCTTCCTACGAGCAGTACTTC. Translating it yields CAISEFRDREPLSSYEQYF.

This chain uses TRBV20-1 with TRBJ2-7, with D perhaps being TRBD1 or TRBD2 (6 bases each). The length of the CDR3 is 13 residues. Trimming cost V 3 bases and J 9 bases, with 18 bases left between them. Germline V gene data show CDR1 as DFQATT and CDR2 as SNEGSKA (reference sequence). In nucleotides, the CDR3 is TGCAGTGCTAGTAACAGGGCGGGGAGCGTGCAGTACTTC. Its protein product is CSASNRAGSVQYF.

CDR3 residues: CASRRDRGLYEQYF. The CDR3, as DNA: TGTGCCAGCAGGAGGGACAGGGGGCTCTACGAGCAGTACTTC. The chain joins TRBV6-5 to TRBJ2-7; 12 bases align to TRBD1. Losses at the gene ends were 6 bases for V and 3 bases for J; bases not matched to a gene: 3. The germline V gene has CDR1 MNHEY and CDR2 SVGAGI. The CDR3 loop spans 14 amino acids.

This sequence joins TRBV25-1 and TRBJ1-1; D is ambiguous. V was clipped by 3 bases and J by 3 bases, with 8 bases between them. Germline V lookup: CDR1 MGHDK, CDR2 SYGVNS. The CDR3 has 13 amino acids. The CDR3 bases are TGTGCCAGCAGTGACGTGGCTTACACTGAAGCTTTCTTT. Translation gives CASSDVAYTEAFF.

The chain has TRBV28 and TRBJ2-7; unclear D gene. The CDR3 is 13 residues long. The V end lost 6 bases, the J end lost 1 base, and 10 bases lay between the germline ends. CDR1 is MDHEN, CDR2 SYDVKM, per germline. The CDR3 protein is CASRDGESYEQYF. The CDR3 DNA reads as TGTGCCAGCAGGGACGGAGAGTCCTACGAGCAGTACTTC.

V usage is TRBV13 and J usage is TRBJ2-1; TRBD1 agrees at 9 bases. Losses at the gene ends were 4 bases for V and 4 bases for J; bases not matched to a gene: 8. The CDR3 length is 16 residues. Germline values: CDR1 PRHDT, CDR2 FYEKMQ (reference sequence). For the CDR3, the DNA is TGTGCCAGCAGCTCTCGAACCGGGACAGGGTACAATGAGCAGTTCTTC. Translating it yields CASSSRTGTGYNEQFF.

V usage is TRBV11-3 and J usage is TRBJ2-7, with D uncertain. Looked up from germline, CDR1 is SGHNT and CDR2 is YENEEA. This CDR3 contains 15 residues. Trimming stripped 4 bases from V and 4 bases from J, with 17 bases between. The CDR3 spells CASSSYDTLFYEQYF. CDR3 in DNA: TGTGCCAGCAGCTCCTATGACACGCTATTTTACGAGCAGTACTTC.

The CDR3 sequence is CASSYGDGPDTIYF. In DNA form, the CDR3 reads TGTGCCAGCAGTTACGGGGACGGACCGGACACCATATATTTT. The rearrangement links TRBV6-6 to TRBJ1-3, with D maybe TRBD1 (5 bases). The V and J ends lost 2 bases and 8 bases respectively, with 13 bases between them. CDR3 length: 14 amino acids. Germline CDR1 and CDR2: MNHNY and SVGAGI (reference sequence).

This chain joins TRBV6-5 and TRBJ1-5, with TRBD1 matching 7 bases. Per the germline V gene, CDR1 is MNHEY and CDR2 is SVGAGI. The V and J ends lost 6 bases and 2 bases, in that order; junction bases with no gene match: 7. This CDR3 is 15 amino acids long. The CDR3 loop reads CASRRQGLGNQPQHF. The CDR3 nucleotides read TGTGCCAGCAGACGACAGGGTTTGGGCAATCAGCCCCAGCATTTT.

The CDR3 spells CASSQELGQGAAWQYF. The CDR3 nucleotides read TGCGCCAGCAGCCAAGAATTGGGACAGGGGGCCGCTTGGCAGTACTTC. This rearrangement joins TRBV4-3 to TRBJ2-7, with 12 bases that match TRBD1. Losses at the gene ends were 0 bases for V and 9 bases for J; bases not matched to a gene: 9. CDR1 and CDR2 from the germline V gene are LGHNA and YSLEER. This CDR3 has 16 amino acids.

As DNA, the CDR3 is TGTGCCAGCAGTTACCCCGGGACAGGGGGAGGCTACACCTTC. Its translation: CASSYPGTGGGYTF. This chain links TRBV6-6 with TRBJ1-2; 11 bases are shared with TRBD1. J gave up 8 bases and V 2 bases, and 4 bases lay outside the gene matches. Looked up from germline, CDR1 is MNHNY and CDR2 is SVGAGI (reference sequence). The CDR3 has 14 amino acids.

This CDR3 reads CASRLGTEKEQFF. The CDR3 bases are TGCGCCAGCAGACTCGGGACGGAGAAGGAGCAGTTCTTC. The chain joins TRBV5-1 to TRBJ2-1; perhaps D is TRBD1 or TRBD2 (5 bases each). Looked up from germline, CDR1 is SGHRS and CDR2 is YFSETQ. This CDR3 spans 13 amino acids. V was clipped by 5 bases and J by 10 bases, with 16 bases between them.

The V call is TRBV7-8, the J call TRBJ1-6, with D perhaps TRBD1 (5 bases). Germline CDR1 and CDR2: SGHVS and FQNEAQ. CDR3 length: 13 amino acids. The ends were cut back, 6 bases at V and 9 bases at J, with 12 bases in the middle. CDR3 nucleotide sequence: TGTGCCAGCAGTTTCGGGGGGGTTTCACCCCTCCACTTT. Amino acid sequence: CASSFGGVSPLHF.

Details on this clone: A read error may produce the germline difference seen at one junction end. Other DNA sequences in this specimen translate into the identical CDR3. The J gene is TRBJ1-6, the V gene TRBV13, with D possibly being TRBD1 (5 bases). Per the germline V gene, CDR1 is PRHDT and CDR2 is FYEKMQ (reference sequence). The CDR3 is 14 residues long. The CDR3, as DNA: TGTGCCAGCAGCTTTGTCCTAGGGGATTCGCCCCTCCACTTT. It translates to CASSFVLGDSPLHF.

For this clone: Other DNA sequences in this specimen translate into the identical CDR3. The chain combines TRBV7-2 with TRBJ2-2; D may be TRBD2 (5 bases). V was pared by 5 bases and J by 7 bases, with 11 bases between. The CDR3 extends over 13 amino acids. CDR1 and CDR2 from the germline V gene are SGHTA and FQGNSA. The CDR3 here is CASSLSGVGELFF. As DNA, the CDR3 is TGTGCCAGCAGCCTCTCCGGGGTCGGGGAGCTGTTTTTT. Full variable domain (missing parts from reference TRBV7-2 and TRBJ2-2): GAGVSQSPSNKVTEKGKDVELRCDPISGHTALYWYRQSLGQGLEFLIYFQGNSAPDKSGLPSDRFSAERTGGSVSTLTIQRTQQEDSAVYLCASSLSGVGELFFGEGSRLTVL.

The V gene is TRBV6-2 or TRBV6-3, the J gene TRBJ1-2; 7 bases line up with TRBD1. The CDR3 is made up of 16 amino acids. CDR1 and CDR2 from the germline V gene are MNHEY and SVGEGT. J gave up 5 bases and V 4 bases, and 13 bases lay outside the gene matches. In DNA, the CDR3 is TGTGCCAGCAGTTCCTTCGGGACAGCAATCCCATATGGCTACACCTTC. Translating it yields CASSSFGTAIPYGYTF.

This clone was recorded a few times. V and J are TRBV4-1 and TRBJ1-1; 11 nucleotides align to TRBD1. The CDR3 length is 16 residues. From germline, CDR1 is MGHRA and CDR2 YSYEKL. V was pared by 7 bases and J by 2 bases, with 9 bases of the junction left unmatched. In DNA form, the CDR3 reads TGCGCCAGCAAAGGACAGGGGGCGAGATCAAACACTGAAGCTTTCTTT. It specifies CASKGQGARSNTEAFF.

This chain connects TRBV28 to TRBJ1-1, with TRBD1 matching over 9 bases. Germline CDR1 MDHEN, CDR2 SYDVKM. Germline trimming cut 4 bases from V and 10 bases from J; bases unmatched to any gene: 4. CDR3 length equals 12 residues. CDR3 coding DNA: TGTGCCAGCAGTTCCTCGGACAGGGGAGCTTTCTTT. Its protein product is CASSSSDRGAFF.

CDR3 sequence: CASSPLWGNTEAFF. CDR3 nucleotide sequence: TGTGCCAGCAGCCCACTTTGGGGGAACACTGAAGCTTTCTTT. V is TRBV7-2 and J is TRBJ1-1; the D is unclear. Trimming cost V 5 bases and J 1 base, with 11 bases left between them. This CDR3 region has 14 residues. Per the germline V gene, CDR1 is SGHTA and CDR2 is FQGNSA.

This rearrangement joins TRBV7-2 to TRBJ1-6; TRBD1 aligns across 8 bases. Germline-derived CDR1 and CDR2 are SGHTA and FQGNSA. Unmatched junction bases numbered 10, after V lost 5 bases and J lost 10 bases. The CDR3 consists of 15 residues. The CDR3 DNA follows: TGTGCCAGCAGCCTACTTGGCCAGGGGGCCTCACCCCTCCACTTT. Its translation: CASSLLGQGASPLHF.

The CDR3 DNA sequence: TGTGCCAGCTCATCCTCCCCGGTGGGAACTTCTAGGGCCTATAATTCACCCCTCCACTTT. Protein product: CASSSSPVGTSRAYNSPLHF. The V call is TRBV18, the J call TRBJ1-6; D not certain. V lost 5 bases and J 2 bases, leaving 25 bases between the germline ends. CDR3 length equals 20 residues. CDR1 and CDR2 from the germline V gene are KGHSH and LQKENI.

The V and J genes are TRBV19 and TRBJ2-1, with D possibly matching TRBD1 (6 bases). From germline, CDR1 is LNHDA and CDR2 SQIVND (reference sequence). The CDR3 contains 14 residues. The V end lost 2 bases, the J end lost 7 bases, and 12 bases lay between the germline ends. CDR3 bases: TGTGCCAGTAGTATATGGGGACACTCAAATGAGCAGTTCTTC. Amino acid sequence: CASSIWGHSNEQFF.

The chain joins TRBV11-2 to TRBJ1-1, with D hard to call. Trimming took 6 bases from V and 5 from J, leaving 7 bases between them. This CDR3 spans 11 amino acids. CDR1 and CDR2 from the germline V gene are SGHAT and FQNNGV. The CDR3 protein is CASSRRTEAFF. For the CDR3, the DNA is TGTGCCAGCAGTCGCCGGACTGAAGCTTTCTTT.

The chain joins TRBV6-2 or TRBV6-3 to TRBJ1-2; TRBD1 agrees at 9 bases. Trimming took 6 bases from V and 9 from J; bases not matched to a gene: 8. Germline loops: CDR1 MNHEY, CDR2 SVGEGT. The CDR3 has 13 amino acids. The CDR3 coding sequence is TGTGCCAGCAGCTTCGGGACAGGGTCACGCTACACCTTC. This sequence encodes CASSFGTGSRYTF.

CDR3 region: CASSLGLGDSSNQPQHF. The DNA for the CDR3 is TGTGCCAGCAGCTTAGGCTTAGGGGACAGCAGCAATCAGCCCCAGCATTTT. The rearrangement uses TRBV7-9 and TRBJ1-5, with TRBD1 matching over 7 bases. V gave up 1 base and J gave up 1 base; unmatched junction bases: 7. The CDR3 is 17 residues long. Per the germline V gene, CDR1 is SEHNR and CDR2 is FQNEAQ (reference sequence).

V is TRBV7-9 and J is TRBJ1-5, with D possibly TRBD1 on 6 matching bases. Trimming removed 5 bases from V and 3 bases from J, with 17 bases in between. Germline assignment: CDR1 SEHNR and CDR2 FQNEAQ (reference sequence). The CDR3 sequence is 16 residues long. Written as DNA, the CDR3 is TGTGCCAGCAGCCGCCTGACAGGAGGATACAATCAGCCCCAGCATTTT. Translating gives CASSRLTGGYNQPQHF.

In this sample, this clone turned up a few times. The chain combines TRBV6-5 with TRBJ1-5; D unclear. The V gene lost 7 bases and the J gene lost 6 bases, with 16 bases spanning the gap. The CDR3 totals 14 residues. Germline values: CDR1 MNHEY, CDR2 SVGAGI. The CDR3 here is CASMGGQDGQPQHF. CDR3 DNA sequence: TGTGCCAGCATGGGTGGGCAGGACGGTCAGCCCCAGCATTTT.

The chain employs TRBV3-1 (or the pseudogene TRBV3-2) and TRBJ2-4, with 9 bases matching TRBD1. V was clipped by 2 bases and J by 4 bases; unmatched bases: 3. CDR1 and CDR2 from the germline V gene are LGHDT and YNNKEL (reference sequence). This CDR3 is 15 amino acids long. CDR3 in DNA: TGTGCCAGCAGCCAATTTGGGACAGGGAAAAACATTCAGTACTTC. Protein product: CASSQFGTGKNIQYF.